A selection of T cell receptor beta chains follows, all from one sample in a study of CD4+ T cells in melanoma. Using immunoSEQ multiplex PCR, the repertoire was profiled, and TCRdb retains in-frame clones only, with some absent. The data show roughly 9,600 clones, with around four fifths seen just once and roughly 25% held by the top ten. The source material was cells from a culture (not recorded whether cultured in vitro). These receptors originate from a human donor with melanoma. Each CDR3 is given with its conserved first and last residue. The D gene is left open where the match is weak. The size field is filled for only some rows; it gives once, few, many or a size class.

NA	16	TRBJ2-4	TRBD2	TRBV19	TGTGCCAGCCGTCCGAATGCGGGGGGGCTAGCAAACATTCAGTACTTC	CASRPNAGGLANIQYF
NA	15	TRBJ2-2	NA	TRBV9	TGTGCCAGCAGCACTCAAATAGCATCCCCCGGGGAGCTGTTTTTT	CASSTQIASPGELFF
NA	14	TRBJ1-6	NA	TRBV6-5	TGTGCCAGCAAAAAGGCAGGGGCCGTATCACCCCTCCACTTT	CASKKAGAVSPLHF
medium-sized	14	TRBJ2-7	NA	TRBV3-1/TRBV3-2	TGTGCCAGCACCCCTGGGTTAGGGTCCTACGAGCAGTACTTC	CASTPGLGSYEQYF
NA	14	TRBJ1-2	NA	TRBV5-5	TGTGCCAGCAGCTGGACGGACGGACAGTATGGCTACACCTTC	CASSWTDGQYGYTF
NA	13	TRBJ1-4	TRBD1	TRBV29-1	TGCAGCGGCATGGGACAGGGTAGCGAAAAACTGTTTTTT	CSGMGQGSEKLFF
few	17	TRBJ2-7	TRBD2	TRBV20-1	TGCAGTGCTAGTTTAATACCCTCGGTTAGCGGGGGCTACGAGCAGTACTTC	CSASLIPSVSGGYEQYF
NA	16	TRBJ1-1	NA	TRBV5-6	TGTGCCAGCAGCTCGCCGGAGAGGCCCCTGGGGTCAGGAGCTTTCTTT	CASSSPERPLGSGAFF
NA	20	TRBJ2-3	TRBD2	TRBV7-3	TGTGCCAGCAGCTCCCCCCAGGCCCGGACTAGCGGGGTCGACACAGATACGCAGTATTTT	CASSSPQARTSGVDTDTQYF
NA	14	TRBJ2-7	TRBD1	TRBV19	TGTGCCACTCATACCGGGGGACAGGGACTCGAGCAGTACTTC	CATHTGGQGLEQYF
NA	12	TRBJ2-7	NA	TRBV19	TGTGCCAGTAGTCCCGGACAGTACGAGCAGTACTTC	CASSPGQYEQYF
NA	13	TRBJ1-5	NA	TRBV27	TGTGCCAGCACCGGGGGGGTCAATCAGCCCCAGCATTTT	CASTGGVNQPQHF
once	19	TRBJ1-4	TRBD1	TRBV27	TGTGCCAGCAGTTTAAACAGGGACAGGGGGGATGTACGAGATGAAAAACTGTTTTTT	CASSLNRDRGDVRDEKLFF
NA	12	TRBJ1-1	NA	TRBV4-2	TGTGCCAGCAGCCATACGGACTATGAAGCTTTCTTT	CASSHTDYEAFF
once	15	TRBJ2-3	TRBD2	TRBV27	TGTGCCAGCAGTCCAAGGGCGGGGGGCACAGATACGCAGTATTTT	CASSPRAGGTDTQYF
few	18	TRBJ2-3	NA	TRBV21-1	TGTGCCAGCAGCACTTCTTATCCCGGGACAAGGATCACAGATACGCAGTATTTT	CASSTSYPGTRITDTQYF
NA	11	TRBJ1-1	NA	TRBV20-1	TGCAGTGCCCTCAGGGCTACTGAAGCTTTCTTT	CSALRATEAFF
NA	17	TRBJ2-3	NA	TRBV5-1	TGCGCCAGCAGCTCCATCGTAGGACTAGGGGGAACAGATACGCAGTATTTT	CASSSIVGLGGTDTQYF
NA	17	TRBJ1-3	NA	TRBV9	TGTGCCAGCAGCATGAAACCCGGGACACTCTCTGGAAACACCATATATTTT	CASSMKPGTLSGNTIYF
NA	15	TRBJ1-2	TRBD1	TRBV3-1/TRBV3-2	TGTGCCAGCAGGGGGACAGGGACCTTTAACTATGGCTACACCTTC	CASRGTGTFNYGYTF
NA	16	TRBJ2-2	TRBD2	TRBV7-9	TGTGCCAGCAGCTTGATGGGACTAGCCTCCAACGGGGAGCTGTTTTTT	CASSLMGLASNGELFF
few	15	TRBJ2-7	TRBD1	TRBV2	TGTGCCAGCAGGACGGGGACAGGGGGTCTCTACGAGCAGTACTTC	CASRTGTGGLYEQYF
NA	13	TRBJ1-6	TRBD1	TRBV7-2	TGTGCCAGCAGCCGTAGACAGGGTTCACCCCTCCACTTT	CASSRRQGSPLHF
few	13	TRBJ1-1	NA	TRBV9	TGTGCCAGCAGCTGGGGACAGAACACTGAAGCTTTCTTT	CASSWGQNTEAFF
NA	15	TRBJ2-2	NA	TRBV7-8	TGTGCCAGCAGCCGAGACAGGATAAACACCGGGGAGCTGTTTTTT	CASSRDRINTGELFF
NA	13	TRBJ1-1	TRBD1	TRBV10-2	TGCGCCAGCAGTACTGGACAGGGCAGGAAAGCTTTCTTT	CASSTGQGRKAFF
few	15	TRBJ2-1	TRBD1	TRBV7-9	TGTGCCAGCAGGCCTACAGGGGCTATTAGGAATGAGCAGTTCTTC	CASRPTGAIRNEQFF
NA	18	TRBJ2-1	TRBD2	TRBV9	TGTGCCAGCAGCGTAGAGGGCGGGGGGGCCGCGGTCCGCAATGAGCAGTTCTTC	CASSVEGGGAAVRNEQFF
NA	12	TRBJ1-2	NA	TRBV27	TGTGCCAGCAGTCCGGGGGGGTATGGCTACACCTTC	CASSPGGYGYTF
once	14	TRBJ2-3	NA	TRBV10-3	TGTGCCATCAAGCCAGGGGATGGCACAGATACGCAGTATTTT	CAIKPGDGTDTQYF
few	14	TRBJ1-2	NA	TRBV19	TGTGCCAGTAGTGAAGTGATAGCTAACTATGGCTACACCTTC	CASSEVIANYGYTF
NA	16	TRBJ1-1	NA	TRBV18	TGTGCCAGCTCACCTCCCCAGGGGAGGAAGGACACTGAAGCTTTCTTT	CASSPPQGRKDTEAFF
NA	14	TRBJ2-7	TRBD2	TRBV6-6	TGTGCCAGCACCCGTAGCGGGGAGACCTACGAGCAGTACTTC	CASTRSGETYEQYF
NA	14	TRBJ1-1	NA	TRBV10-3	TGTGCCATCAGGACAGTCGGATGGGATACTGAAGCTTTCTTT	CAIRTVGWDTEAFF
NA	15	TRBJ1-3	NA	TRBV10-3	TGTGCCATTGGCGACTGGGGGGGAAATGGAAACACCATATATTTT	CAIGDWGGNGNTIYF
NA	15	TRBJ1-2	NA	TRBV6-5	TGTGCCAGCAGTTACTCGAGAGGGCAGGTGTATGGCTACACCTTC	CASSYSRGQVYGYTF
few	13	TRBJ1-5	NA	TRBV6-5	TGTGCCAGCAGTCCCAGGGAGGATCAGCCCCAGCATTTT	CASSPREDQPQHF
NA	14	TRBJ2-7	NA	TRBV20-1	TGCAGTGCTAGTTTGGGGCTTCTCTCCTACGAGCAGTACTTC	CSASLGLLSYEQYF
few	15	TRBJ2-3	TRBD2	TRBV5-4	TGTGCCAGCAGCGGGCGACTAGCTAGCACAGATACGCAGTATTTT	CASSGRLASTDTQYF
once	15	TRBJ2-7	TRBD2	TRBV13	TGTGCCAGCAGCTTACGGGGGGGCTTCTTCAACGAGCAGTACTTC	CASSLRGGFFNEQYF
NA	13	TRBJ1-2	NA	TRBV6-5	TGTGCCAGCAGCCGCACAGGGCCGCTTGGCTACACCTTC	CASSRTGPLGYTF
NA	12	TRBJ2-3	NA	TRBV30	TGTGCCTGGAGTCCCCAATCACATACGCAGTATTTT	CAWSPQSHTQYF
NA	14	TRBJ2-7	NA	TRBV30	TGTGCCTGGCAAAGTTGGACAGTCTCCTACGAGCAGTACTTC	CAWQSWTVSYEQYF
NA	15	TRBJ2-3	NA	TRBV5-1	TGCGCCAGCAGCACGGACCGAGCCAGCACAGATACGCAGTATTTT	CASSTDRASTDTQYF
NA	14	TRBJ2-1	NA	TRBV7-3	TGTGCCAGCAGCTCGTCCGGGCCGCGCGGTGAGCAGTTCTTC	CASSSSGPRGEQFF
NA	15	TRBJ1-6	TRBD1	TRBV5-4	TGTGCCAGCAGCTCGGGACAGGTGGTAGAGGCACCCCTCCACTTT	CASSSGQVVEAPLHF
NA	13	TRBJ1-1	NA	TRBV15	TGTGCCACCAGCAGAAACATGAACACTGAAGCTTTCTTT	CATSRNMNTEAFF
few	15	TRBJ1-1	NA	TRBV5-1	TGCGCCAGCAGCTCTACATCGGGGATGAACACTGAAGCTTTCTTT	CASSSTSGMNTEAFF
NA	11	TRBJ1-2	NA	TRBV28	TGTGCCAGCAGCACGAACTATGGCTACACCTTC	CASSTNYGYTF